Here is one T cell receptor beta chain with its context. The target antigen is unknown. Random hexamers served to reverse transcribe about 0.45 to 1 ug RNA. MiXCR was run by TCRdb on the immunoSEQ multiplex PCR reads, yielding one entry per CDR3 protein. In the table there are roughly 200,000 distinct CDR3 sequences, just under 95% of which are singletons. The sample belongs to a study of CD8 T cells in Susac syndrome. The diagnostic criteria for definite or probable disease, as recently defined, were met by the patients with Susac syndrome. This CDR3 contains 14 residues. Trimming removed 4 bases at V and 6 bases at J, with 15 bases between. Germline CDR1 KGHSH, CDR2 LQKENI. Whole-study results and caveats: Clonal expansion was absent from the CD4+ T cell repertoires in Susac syndrome.

The sequencing input was CD4+ T cells from PBMCs. This receptor was obtained from a human donor with Susac syndrome. The J gene is TRBJ1-1, the V gene TRBV18; D is undetermined. CDR3 sequence: CASSRPMKRAEAFF. The CDR3 region has the DNA TGTGCCAGCTCACGCCCCATGAAACGCGCTGAAGCTTTCTTT.